The following is a T cell receptor (beta chain) sequence with its context. Its antigen is currently not known. There are no base qualities to consult, and no much larger clone falls within one base. The record originates from a study of blood T cells in healthy people across ages (dated by TCRdb to about 2015). In the study overall: In model experiments, template switching captured about one uniquely barcoded TCR beta cDNA molecule for every two T cells. Age-related changes in TCR beta repertoire diversity were measured in the study by deep sequencing normalized with unique cDNA molecular identifiers. The donors were divided into four age groups: young (average roughly 17 years), middle-aged (about 39), aged (under 70) and long-lived (around 87). To avoid experimental bias, donors of different ages were spread randomly across the sequencing lanes. Using the same blood draw, the study looked at two additional independent replicas of 1 million unique cDNA reads for two donors, one aged 18 to 30 and the other aged 80 or older. General conclusions and limits of the study: Compared with the aged group, the long-lived group had more naive CD4+ T cells, fewer expanded clones and increased TCR diversity, suggesting age selection. Because donor CMV infection status was unknown, age-related changes in expanded clonotypes were potentially confounded. As age increased, observed TCR beta diversity per million T cells dropped in a roughly linear way, and a significant reduction was already evident by age 40. Observed TCR beta diversity correlated strongly with the percentage of naive T cells measured by flow cytometry. Estimates of total diversity based on one million sequenced T cells were considered lower bounds and underestimates. Conclusive comparison of naive and antigen-experienced compartments was prevented by the profiling of bulk unsorted PBMCs.

Libraries came from 5' RACE. Instrument used: Illumina HiSeq 2500. A second PCR of about 6 to 11 cycles was run with a J-beta primer mix and a sample-barcoded 5' primer. A unique molecular identifier was introduced onto each TCR beta cDNA molecule by a template-switch 5' adaptor carrying 12 random nucleotides. At least 2.5 million CDR3-containing paired-end reads were obtained from each sample. All of the RNA was converted into first-strand cDNA using the Mint cDNA synthesis kit, with a TRBC-specific oligonucleotide serving as the primer. Following uracil-DNA glycosylase treatment, all cDNA underwent a first 18-cycle PCR with the universal primers M1SS and BC2_uni_R. The study's processing was this. Each sample was normalized by randomly selecting 1 million high-quality reads, each carrying a distinct molecular identifier. Instead of being binned into consensus sequences, reads with shared molecular identifiers were discarded. CDR3 identification, clonotype clustering and error correction used MiTCR with a Q25 quality threshold and the strictest error-elimination algorithm. A nonparametric unseen species model with Euler transformation was used to estimate lower-bound total TCR beta diversity. The public reads were run again by TCRdb, first through fastp at Q25 and then through MiXCR, and only productive beta chains were kept. One record per CDR3 amino acid sequence lists the most common genes and DNA. What appears here as the V and J calls and clone size reflects TCRdb's work, not the paper's. In this sample the table shows 1.5 million to 2 million distinct CDR3 sequences, about 28% of which occur a single time. Roughly 8% of the sample is held by the ten biggest clonotypes.

The CDR3 numbers 14 residues from cysteine through phenylalanine. Only the CDR3 portion is preserved as DNA: 42 bases, with reading frame beginning at the first base. CDR1 and CDR2 (SQVTM, ANQGSEA) derive from the germline V gene. V is trimmed back by 4 bases and J by 8 bases, and the junction contains 10 bases that no gene match accounts for. The roughly 39 donors, aged about 6 to 95 years, were systemically healthy Caucasian individuals from Russia. Each donor gave 9 to 10 milliliters of peripheral blood, collected into EDTA-treated Vacutainer tubes. Ficoll-Paque density-gradient centrifugation was used to isolate PBMCs, with at least 7 million per sample. Total RNA, at least 6 micrograms per sample, was extracted from PBMCs with Trizol reagent. Naive CD45RAhigh/CD27high T cell percentages were measured by flow cytometry on a PBMC aliquot from every donor.

The origin of this receptor is a woman aged 25 to 39 in good health. The chain joins TRBV29-1 to TRBJ2-1; 8 of the junction bases match TRBD2. Material: blood. The DNA reads TGCAGCGTTGCCACCGGGACTAGTGGGCATGAGCAGTTCTTC. Translated, this is CSVATGTSGHEQFF.